Detailed here is one T cell receptor (beta chain). What it recognizes is unknown. The CDR3 consists of 15 residues. V dropped 6 bases and J dropped 10 bases, with 22 bases sitting between them. Looked up from germline, CDR1 is MNHEY and CDR2 is SMNVEV (reference sequence). This sample is part of a study of cytomegalovirus exposure and HLA in healthy donors. The study's findings and limits: Specificity of a few CMV-associated chains for CMV antigens was verified in vitro.

13 Jbeta primers and 60 Vbeta primers were used for the PCR. Data came from immunoSEQ multiplex PCR; TCRdb stores just in-frame clones and leaves some out. Seen here are around 180,000 clones, approximately 83% observed once, and the top ten hold roughly 1.2%. The clonotype originates from a boy aged 2 to 10 in good health and CMV-seronegative. Sequencing was carried out using PBMCs. V is TRBV27 and J is TRBJ2-1, with D perhaps matching TRBD2 (5 bases). The chain's CDR3 is CASSGPRGLRTEQFF. The CDR3 coding sequence is TGTGCCAGCAGCGGGCCCCGTGGACTTCGGACCGAGCAGTTCTTC.